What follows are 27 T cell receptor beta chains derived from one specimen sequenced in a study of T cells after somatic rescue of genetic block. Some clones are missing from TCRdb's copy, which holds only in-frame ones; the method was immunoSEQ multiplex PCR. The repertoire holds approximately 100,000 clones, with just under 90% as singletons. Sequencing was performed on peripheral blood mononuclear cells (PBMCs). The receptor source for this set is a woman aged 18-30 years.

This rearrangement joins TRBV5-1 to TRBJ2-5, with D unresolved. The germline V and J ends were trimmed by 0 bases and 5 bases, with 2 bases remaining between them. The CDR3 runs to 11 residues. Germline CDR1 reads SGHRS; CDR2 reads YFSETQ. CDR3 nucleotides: TGCGCCAGCAGCTTGGTGGAGACCCAGTACTTC. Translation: CASSLVETQYF.

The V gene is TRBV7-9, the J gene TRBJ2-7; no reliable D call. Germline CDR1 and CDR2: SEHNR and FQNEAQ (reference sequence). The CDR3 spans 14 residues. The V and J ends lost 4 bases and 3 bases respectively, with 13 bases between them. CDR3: CASSSSRPGYEQYF. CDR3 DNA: TGTGCCAGCAGCTCCTCTAGACCGGGCTACGAGCAGTACTTC.

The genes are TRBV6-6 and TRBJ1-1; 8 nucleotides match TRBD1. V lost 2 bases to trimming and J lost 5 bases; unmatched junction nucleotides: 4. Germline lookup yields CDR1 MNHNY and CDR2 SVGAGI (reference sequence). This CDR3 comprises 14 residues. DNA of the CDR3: TGTGCCAGCAGTTACGGACAGGGAGGGACTGAAGCTTTCTTT. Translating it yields CASSYGQGGTEAFF.

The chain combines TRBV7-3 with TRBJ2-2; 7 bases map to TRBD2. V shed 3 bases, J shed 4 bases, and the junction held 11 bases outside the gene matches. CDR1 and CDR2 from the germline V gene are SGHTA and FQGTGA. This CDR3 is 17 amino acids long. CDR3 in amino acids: CASSFLSRGDLTGELFF. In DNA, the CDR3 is TGTGCCAGCAGCTTCCTCTCTCGGGGGGACCTCACCGGGGAGCTGTTTTTT.

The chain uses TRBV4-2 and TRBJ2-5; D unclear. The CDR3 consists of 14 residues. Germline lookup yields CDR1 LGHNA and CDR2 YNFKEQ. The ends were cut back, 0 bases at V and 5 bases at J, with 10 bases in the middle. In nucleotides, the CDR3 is TGTGCCAGCAGCCAAGATCCGAGACGGGAGACCCAGTACTTC. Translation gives CASSQDPRRETQYF.

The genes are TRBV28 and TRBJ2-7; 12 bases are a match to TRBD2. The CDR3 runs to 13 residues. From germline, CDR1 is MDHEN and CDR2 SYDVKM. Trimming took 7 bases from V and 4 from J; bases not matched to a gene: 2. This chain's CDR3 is CASILAGGYEQYF. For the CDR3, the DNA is TGTGCCAGCATACTAGCGGGAGGATACGAGCAGTACTTC.

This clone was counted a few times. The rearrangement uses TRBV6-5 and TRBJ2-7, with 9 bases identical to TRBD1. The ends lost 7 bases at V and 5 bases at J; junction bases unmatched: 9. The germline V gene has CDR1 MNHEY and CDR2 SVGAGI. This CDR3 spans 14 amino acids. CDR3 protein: CASTQQGAPDEQYF. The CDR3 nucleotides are TGTGCCAGCACCCAACAGGGGGCCCCGGACGAGCAGTACTTC.

The CDR3 nucleotides are TGTGCCAGCAGCCTATCGACAGGAGTCCACGAGCAGTACTTC. It translates to CASSLSTGVHEQYF. The chain has TRBV7-8 and TRBJ2-7; D perhaps matches TRBD1 (6 bases). Trimming took off 5 bases at V and 5 bases at J, with 16 bases between the two ends. CDR1 is SGHVS, CDR2 FQNEAQ, per germline. The CDR3 has 14 residues.

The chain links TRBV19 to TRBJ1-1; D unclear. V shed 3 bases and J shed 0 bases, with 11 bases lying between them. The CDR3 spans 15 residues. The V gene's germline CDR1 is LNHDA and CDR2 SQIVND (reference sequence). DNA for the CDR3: TGTGCCAGTAGTATTTCCTTGGCAGTGAACACTGAAGCTTTCTTT. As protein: CASSISLAVNTEAFF.

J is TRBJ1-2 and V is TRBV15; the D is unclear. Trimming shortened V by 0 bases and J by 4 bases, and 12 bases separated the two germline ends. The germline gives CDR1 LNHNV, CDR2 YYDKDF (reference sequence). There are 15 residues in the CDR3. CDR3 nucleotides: TGTGCCACCAGCAGAGATTTACCGGGCAGCTATGGCTACACCTTC. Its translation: CATSRDLPGSYGYTF.

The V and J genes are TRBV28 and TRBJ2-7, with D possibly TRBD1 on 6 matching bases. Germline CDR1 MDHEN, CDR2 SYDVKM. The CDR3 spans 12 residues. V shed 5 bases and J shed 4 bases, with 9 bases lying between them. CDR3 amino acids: CASSTGMYEQYF. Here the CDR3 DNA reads TGTGCCAGCAGTACAGGGATGTACGAGCAGTACTTC.

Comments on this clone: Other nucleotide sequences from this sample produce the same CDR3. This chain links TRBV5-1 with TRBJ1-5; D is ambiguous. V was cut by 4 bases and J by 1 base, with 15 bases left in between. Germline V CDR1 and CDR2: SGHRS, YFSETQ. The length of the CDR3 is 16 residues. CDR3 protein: CASSPNGEGSNQPQHF. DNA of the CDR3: TGCGCCAGCAGCCCTAACGGGGAAGGGAGCAATCAGCCCCAGCATTTT.

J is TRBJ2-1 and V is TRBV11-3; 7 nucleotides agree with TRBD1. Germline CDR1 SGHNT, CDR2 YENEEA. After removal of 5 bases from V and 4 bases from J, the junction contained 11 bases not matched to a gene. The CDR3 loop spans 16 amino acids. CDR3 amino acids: CASSPVMGQTYNEQFF. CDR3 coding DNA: TGTGCCAGCAGCCCAGTCATGGGACAGACGTACAATGAGCAGTTCTTC.

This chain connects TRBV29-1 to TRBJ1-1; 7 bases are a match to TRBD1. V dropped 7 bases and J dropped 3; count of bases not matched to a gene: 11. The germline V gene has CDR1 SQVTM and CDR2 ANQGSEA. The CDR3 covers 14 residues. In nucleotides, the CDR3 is TGCAGCGCCTCCAGGGGGGCGGAGGACACTGAAGCTTTCTTT. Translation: CSASRGAEDTEAFF.

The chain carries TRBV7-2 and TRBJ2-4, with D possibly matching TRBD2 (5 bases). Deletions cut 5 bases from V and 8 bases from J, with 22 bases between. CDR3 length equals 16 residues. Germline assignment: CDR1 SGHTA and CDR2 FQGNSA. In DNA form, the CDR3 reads TGTGCCAGCAGCCAATTTTTTATCAGGACCGGGGACATTCAGTACTTC. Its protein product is CASSQFFIRTGDIQYF.

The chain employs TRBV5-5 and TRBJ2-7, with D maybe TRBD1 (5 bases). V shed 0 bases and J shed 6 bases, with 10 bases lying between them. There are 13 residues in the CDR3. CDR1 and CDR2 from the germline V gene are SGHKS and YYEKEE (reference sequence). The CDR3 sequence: CASSLGGIGEQYF. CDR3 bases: TGTGCCAGCAGCTTGGGGGGCATAGGCGAGCAGTACTTC.

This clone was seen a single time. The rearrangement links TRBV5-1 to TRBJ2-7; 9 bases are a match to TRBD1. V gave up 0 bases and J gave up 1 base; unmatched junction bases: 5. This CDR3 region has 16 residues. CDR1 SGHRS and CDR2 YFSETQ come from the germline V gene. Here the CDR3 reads CASSLGGTGRSYEQYF. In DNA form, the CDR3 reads TGCGCCAGCAGCTTGGGTGGGACAGGGAGGTCCTACGAGCAGTACTTC.

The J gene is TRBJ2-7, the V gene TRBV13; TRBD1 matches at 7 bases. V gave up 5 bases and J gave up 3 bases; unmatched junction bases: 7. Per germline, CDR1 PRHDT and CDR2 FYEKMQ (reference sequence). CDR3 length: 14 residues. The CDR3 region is CASSEAQGDYEQYF. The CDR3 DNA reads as TGTGCCAGCAGCGAAGCTCAGGGGGACTACGAGCAGTACTTC.

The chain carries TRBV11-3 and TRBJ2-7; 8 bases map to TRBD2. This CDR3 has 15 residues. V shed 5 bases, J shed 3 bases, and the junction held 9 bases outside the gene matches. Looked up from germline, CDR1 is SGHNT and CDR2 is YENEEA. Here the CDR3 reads CASSPREGEGYEQYF. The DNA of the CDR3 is TGTGCCAGCAGCCCTCGGGAGGGTGAGGGCTACGAGCAGTACTTC.

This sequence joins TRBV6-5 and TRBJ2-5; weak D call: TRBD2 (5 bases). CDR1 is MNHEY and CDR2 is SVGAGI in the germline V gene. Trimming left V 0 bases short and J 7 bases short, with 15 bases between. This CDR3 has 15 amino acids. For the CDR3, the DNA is TGTGCCAGCAGTTACTCGGTTCTAGCTGAGGGGACCCAGTACTTC. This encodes CASSYSVLAEGTQYF.

Here the CDR3 reads CASRLQGSATDTQYF. The CDR3 DNA reads TGTGCCAGCAGACTACAGGGGAGCGCCACAGATACGCAGTATTTT. V usage is TRBV11-1 and J usage is TRBJ2-3; TRBD1 matches at 7 bases. J gave up 2 bases and V 6 bases, and 8 bases lay outside the gene matches. The CDR3 spans 15 residues. Germline CDR1 is SGHAT and CDR2 is FQDESV (reference sequence).

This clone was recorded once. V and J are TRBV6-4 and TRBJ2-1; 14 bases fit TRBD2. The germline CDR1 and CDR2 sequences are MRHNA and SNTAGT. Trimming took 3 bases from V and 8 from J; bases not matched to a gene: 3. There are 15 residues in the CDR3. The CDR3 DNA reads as TGTGCCAGCAGTGAAGGGACTAGCGGGAGCGATGAGCAGTTCTTC. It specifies CASSEGTSGSDEQFF.

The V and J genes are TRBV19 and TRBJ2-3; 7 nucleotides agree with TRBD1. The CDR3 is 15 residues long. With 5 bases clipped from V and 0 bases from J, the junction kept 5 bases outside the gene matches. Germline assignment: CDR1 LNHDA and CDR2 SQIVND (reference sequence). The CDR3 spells CASSVVTGSTDTQYF. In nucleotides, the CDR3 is TGTGCCAGTAGTGTTGTGACAGGGAGCACAGATACGCAGTATTTT.

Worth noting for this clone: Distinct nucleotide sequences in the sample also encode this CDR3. In DNA form, the CDR3 reads TGTGCCAGCAGTGAAGGGGGAGGGGCCTATGGCTACACCTTC. Its translation is CASSEGGGAYGYTF. The chain has TRBV6-1 and TRBJ1-2, with a tentative D call TRBD1 (5 bases). CDR3 length: 14 amino acids. V was cut by 1 base and J by 4 bases, with 10 bases left in between. The germline V gene has CDR1 MNHNS and CDR2 SASEGT.

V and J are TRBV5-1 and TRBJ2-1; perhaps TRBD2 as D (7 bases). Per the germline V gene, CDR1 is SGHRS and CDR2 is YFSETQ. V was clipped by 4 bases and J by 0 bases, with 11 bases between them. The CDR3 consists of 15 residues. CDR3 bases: TGCGCCAGCAGCGGGGGGGGCCGCTCCTACAATGAGCAGTTCTTC. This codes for CASSGGGRSYNEQFF.

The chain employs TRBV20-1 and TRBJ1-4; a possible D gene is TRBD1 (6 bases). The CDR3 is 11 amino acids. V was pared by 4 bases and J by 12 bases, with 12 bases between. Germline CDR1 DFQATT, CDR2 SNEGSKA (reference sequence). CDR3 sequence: CSATSGTQLFF. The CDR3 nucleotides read TGCAGTGCTACCTCCGGGACACAACTGTTTTTT.

CDR3 DNA sequence: TGTGCCAGCAGTGAAGGGGGGGCTAGACGGACAGATACGCAGTATTTT. Amino acids: CASSEGGARRTDTQYF. The V gene is TRBV2, the J gene TRBJ2-3; either TRBD1 or TRBD2 may supply D (6 bases each). Germline CDR1 SNHLY, CDR2 FYNNEI. Trimming stripped 1 base from V and 3 bases from J, with 14 bases between. This CDR3 has 16 residues.